This TCR beta chain was found in a study of cytomegalovirus exposure and HLA in healthy donors. About the research overall: From donors who were HLA-typed, an early data release held 65 million to 85 million unique TCRs.

Researchers ran the PCR with 60 Vbeta and 13 Jbeta primers. Repertoires were generated with immunoSEQ multiplex PCR, while TCRdb's copy carries only in-frame clones and drops some. This table holds approximately 110,000 clones, over 60% found once. Per the germline V gene, CDR1 is SGHKS and CDR2 is YYEKEE (reference sequence). Trimming shortened V by 0 bases and J by 6 bases, and 13 bases separated the two germline ends. The CDR3 extends over 14 amino acids. Only a few counts were recorded for this clone. No antigen is known for it. Study results and limitations: Accurate predictions that matched the HLA-A and HLA-B alleles of most subjects were reportedly made from TCR beta sequences. Available immune exposure information was restricted to CMV serostatus only. Owing to their indistinguishability, certain V segments, notably TRBV6-2 and TRBV6-3, were excluded.

Sequenced input: PBMCs. This sequence originates from a man in his fifties or sixties in good health and CMV-seropositive. The rearrangement links TRBV5-5 to TRBJ2-7, with D maybe TRBD1 (5 bases). Here the CDR3 reads CASSLAQGYGEQYF. DNA of the CDR3: TGTGCCAGCAGCTTGGCGCAGGGCTATGGCGAGCAGTACTTC.